This T cell receptor beta chain came from a study of naive and memory T cell subsets. Whole blood, 2.5 ml, came from adult healthy volunteers. The library had UMIs added by 3' ligation of an oligonucleotide to TCR cDNA. Reverse transcription used DNase-treated unsorted total RNA, aiming for roughly 1 to 1,100 ng. Trimming took off 7 bases at V and 4 bases at J, with 13 bases between the two ends. The CDR3 length is 13 residues. The germline CDR1 and CDR2 sequences are MNHNS and SASEGT. By share, this clonotype counts as medium-sized. The antigen is unknown. The study, taken as a whole, reports: This RNA-based method may be sensitive to activation-related transcript changes.

For blood and skin samples, reverse transcription used TCR alpha and beta constant primers. The SP2 primer and nested alpha and beta constant region primers amplified ligated cDNA in four rounds. TCRdb used MiXCR to reprocess the 5' RACE reads, holding one entry per CDR3 protein. The data contain about 25,000 distinct CDR3 sequences, 20% to 25% of them seen just once; the ten biggest clones take up 1.8%. This chain connects TRBV6-1 to TRBJ1-2; the D is unclear. This TCR derives from a female donor in good health. The CDR3 protein is CASTLRVGYGYTF. For the CDR3, the DNA is TGTGCCAGCACCTTAAGGGTCGGCTATGGCTACACCTTC.